This T cell receptor (beta chain) is from a study of cytomegalovirus exposure and HLA in healthy donors. Study-level background: In a previous analysis, 110 million or so unique TCR beta sequences were found from 170 million or so T cells.

J lost 5 bases, V lost 4 bases, and 9 bases had no gene match. Germline lookup yields CDR1 SEHNR and CDR2 FQNEAQ (reference sequence). This CDR3 has 16 amino acids. Both 60 Vbeta primers and 13 Jbeta primers went into the PCR. The assay was immunoSEQ multiplex PCR, and TCRdb's table has in-frame clones only and misses some. The data show more than 85,000 clones, about 79% seen once. Findings and caveats of the study: Some 150 TCR beta chains were listed as cytomegalovirus-associated. In an earlier analysis, productive rearrangement rates for most beta V segments clustered near 87% or 30%. Rates of TCR association differed by HLA locus in a later analysis, with DRB1 highest and HLA-C lowest.

Details on this clone: Its target is unknown.

The sequence came from a male donor in good health and CMV-seropositive. The V gene is TRBV7-9, the J gene TRBJ2-1; 9 bases match TRBD2. Sequenced sample: PBMCs. The chain's CDR3 is CASSSPPGTSHNEQFF. The DNA of the CDR3 is TGTGCCAGCAGCTCACCCCCCGGGACTAGCCACAATGAGCAGTTCTTC.